This T cell receptor (beta chain) was captured in a study of T cells after yellow fever vaccination (dated by TCRdb to the late 2010s). Concerning the study at large: The SMART-Seq v4 Ultra Low Input RNA kit was used to prepare libraries from fractions with low cell numbers. To track T-cell clones before and after primary and booster YFV17D yellow fever vaccination, bulk TCR alpha and beta repertoires were sequenced longitudinally. Two healthy male donors, one aged 18 to 29 and one aged 30 to 40 years, made up the cohort. Blood was collected at multiple timepoints before and after primary and secondary immunization, and bulk PBMC replicates and cell subsets were isolated. What the research found in general, with its limitations: Compared with the primary T-cell response, the secondary T-cell response was faster but weaker, reaching its peak on day 5 rather than on day 15. Computational filtering was needed because FACS-sorted repertoires could contain abundant contaminating clonotypes from the bulk population. A small fraction of clonotypes showed up in both the CD4 and CD8 compartments, probably as a result of convergent recombination. After the booster, most of the clones that had expanded following primary vaccination were detected again (just under 97% of CD4 and more than 85% of CD8), which suggests that memory was broadly maintained. The study included only a couple of donors, which limits how far the findings can be generalized.

Comments on this clonotype: Its antigen remains undetermined. Base qualities are not at hand, and no much larger clone is one base apart.

The junction shows trimming of 2 bases on V and 5 bases on J, plus 15 bases between the germline ends. CDR3 length: 16 amino acids, cysteine to phenylalanine. CDR3 DNA only is kept here, 48 bases in frame from base 1. Per the germline V gene, KGHDR is the CDR1 and SFDVKD is the CDR2. TCR cDNA was made using 5'RACE template switching, a step that added a universal primer site and unique molecular identifiers. Priming for cDNA synthesis came from both the TCR alpha and TCR beta constant segments. Two PCR steps were used to amplify libraries, with sample barcodes and sequencing adapters being added in the second step. Sequencing of the libraries was done on either Illumina HiSeq 2500 (2x100 bp) or NovaSeq (2x150 bp). As for the original processing: MIGEC was used to demultiplex reads and collapse the reads into UMI consensus sequences, and MiXCR was used for V(D)J alignment. Using edgeR on replicate PBMC samples, clonotypes were called vaccine-responding if FDR was below 0.01 and the log2 fold change was above 5 up to day 15. Bulk clonotypes were assigned CD4 or CD8 identity according to which sequenced CD4 or CD8 repertoire held them at higher abundance. The public sequencing data were trimmed at Q25 with fastp and processed into clonotypes with MiXCR by TCRdb, which kept only in-frame beta chains. Every CDR3 protein is listed once, alongside the most common genes and DNA of its rows. The V and J calls and clone size come from TCRdb's table, not from the authors' own analysis. The sample table records 300,000 to 400,000 distinct CDR3 sequences; under 7.5% of these occur just once. The ten top clones hold about 15% of the sample.

According to the study, the label for this sample's treatment or condition signals: live attenuated yellow fever vaccine strain. Two biological replicates of bulk PBMCs were collected at each blood-draw timepoint. A standard Ficoll-Paque protocol was used to isolate PBMCs from peripheral blood. TriZol was used to extract RNA from bulk PBMCs, CD4 and CD8 fractions, and dextramer-positive and dextramer-negative fractions. The source is a man aged 25-45 years who received the YFV17D yellow fever vaccine. Recombination connected TRBV24-1 to TRBJ2-1; tentative D gene TRBD1, with 5 bases matching. The input for sequencing was PBMCs, taken 5 days after the yellow fever booster vaccination. The CDR3 region: CATSDSRRVSHNEQFF. DNA sequence: TGTGCCACCAGTGATTCGCGCAGGGTATCCCACAATGAGCAGTTCTTC.